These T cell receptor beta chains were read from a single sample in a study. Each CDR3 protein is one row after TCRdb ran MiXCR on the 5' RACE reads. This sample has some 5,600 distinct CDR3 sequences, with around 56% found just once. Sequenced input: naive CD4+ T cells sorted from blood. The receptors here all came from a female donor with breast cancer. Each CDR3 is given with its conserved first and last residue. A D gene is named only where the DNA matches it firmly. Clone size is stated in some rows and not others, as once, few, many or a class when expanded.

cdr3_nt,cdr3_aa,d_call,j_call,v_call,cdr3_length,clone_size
TGCAGTGCCGAGGGGCCTACAGGGGGGCACCAAGAGACCCAGTACTTC,CSAEGPTGGHQETQYF,TRBD1,TRBJ2-5,TRBV20-1,16,.
TGTGCCATCAGTGAGTCAGATGCACATACGCAGTATTTT,CAISESDAHTQYF,.,TRBJ2-3,TRBV10-3,13,.
TGCAGCGTTGGTTGGGGAGGGAACAGGGGAGATACGCAGTATTTT,CSVGWGGNRGDTQYF,.,TRBJ2-3,TRBV29-1,15,few
TGCAGTGCTATCCCGGGGGGCGCGAACACTGAAGCTTTCTTT,CSAIPGGANTEAFF,.,TRBJ1-1,TRBV20-1,14,.
TGCAGTGCGTCCTACAATGAGCAGTTCTTC,CSASYNEQFF,.,TRBJ2-1,TRBV20-1,10,.
TGCGCCAGCAGCTCCTCACGAAGGGATTCACCCCTCCACTTT,CASSSSRRDSPLHF,.,TRBJ1-6,TRBV5-1,14,few
TGCAGCGTCGACGGACTAGCGGGGTACCAAGAGACCCAGTACTTC,CSVDGLAGYQETQYF,TRBD2,TRBJ2-5,TRBV29-1,15,.
TGTGCCAGCAGCTTAGGGGACGGGACAGGGGATCAGCCCCAGCATTTT,CASSLGDGTGDQPQHF,TRBD1,TRBJ1-5,TRBV7-9,16,.
TGTGCCTGGGGGCGGGCCTGGACCCCCGGGGAGCTGTTTTTT,CAWGRAWTPGELFF,.,TRBJ2-2,TRBV30,14,few
TGTGCCAGCAGTTACTCGGGCGGGAGGGCCTCCTACGAGCAGTACTTC,CASSYSGGRASYEQYF,TRBD2,TRBJ2-7,TRBV6-6,16,.
TGTGCCAGCAGCTTAGTTACAGGGAGTCCTAATGAAAAACTGTTTTTT,CASSLVTGSPNEKLFF,.,TRBJ1-4,TRBV11-2,16,.
TGCAGCGCCGGATACACACTTAGCACAGATACGCAGTATTTT,CSAGYTLSTDTQYF,.,TRBJ2-3,TRBV29-1,14,.
TGTGCCAGCAGCCCTCTGACAGGGAAAGGGACCCAGTACTTC,CASSPLTGKGTQYF,TRBD1,TRBJ2-5,TRBV7-6,14,.
TGTGCCACCAGCCTGACTAGTTATCCCGGGGAGCTGTTTTTC,CATSLTSYPGELFF,.,TRBJ2-2,TRBV24-1,14,.
TGTGCCAGCAGCTCTAGCGAGCAGCAGTTCTTC,CASSSSEQQFF,.,TRBJ2-1,TRBV7-2,11,few
TGCAGTGGCCCGGGACCGTCGACAGATACGCAGTATTTT,CSGPGPSTDTQYF,.,TRBJ2-3,TRBV20-1,13,.
TGTGCCAGCAGCCGATCGGACATTCAGTACTTC,CASSRSDIQYF,.,TRBJ2-4,TRBV7-2,11,.
TGTGCCAGCAATAATCTCCTAAGCTCCTACAATGAGCAGTTCTTC,CASNNLLSSYNEQFF,.,TRBJ2-1,TRBV28,15,few
TGCGCCAGCAGCCAAGAAGGGGGGCCCGAGCAGTTCTTC,CASSQEGGPEQFF,.,TRBJ2-1,TRBV4-1,13,few
TGTGCCAGCAGCAAAACAGGGGGCCAAGCTTTCTTT,CASSKTGGQAFF,TRBD1,TRBJ1-1,TRBV7-3,12,.
TGTGCCGGAAGAGCGGACACAGATACGCAGTATTTT,CAGRADTDTQYF,.,TRBJ2-3,TRBV21-1,12,large
TGTGCCAGTGGGGACTCCCCAAACCTCGGGGATACGCAGTATTTT,CASGDSPNLGDTQYF,.,TRBJ2-3,TRBV6-2/TRBV6-3,15,.
TGCAGTGCTGTACCCCTACTGAGCGGGACTATAGATACGCAGTATTTT,CSAVPLLSGTIDTQYF,TRBD2,TRBJ2-3,TRBV20-1,16,.
TGTGCCAGCAGCACTAGCGGGAGCTCTTCTGAGCAGTTCTTC,CASSTSGSSSEQFF,TRBD2,TRBJ2-1,TRBV7-3,14,.